These 16 T cell receptor beta chains were sequenced from one sample in a study of T cells after yellow fever vaccination. In TCRdb, the 5' RACE reads were re-called with MiXCR into one record per CDR3 protein. The sample yields under 300,000 distinct CDR3 sequences, approximately 6.8% seen once. The sample consisted of CD4+ T cells sorted from PBMCs, taken on the day of the yellow fever booster vaccination. These receptors originate from a man younger than 40 who received the YFV17D yellow fever vaccine.

Notes on this clonotype: One end of the junction does not line up with germline, which may come from a read error. V is TRBV20-1 and J is TRBJ2-5; unclear D gene. CDR3 length: 13 amino acids. In germline, CDR1 is DFQATT, CDR2 SNEGSKA (reference sequence). CDR3 DNA sequence: TGCGGTGCCACTCGGCGGACCCAAGAGACCCAGTACTTC. Residues: CGATRRTQETQYF.

This clonotype came up a few times. The chain links TRBV20-1 to TRBJ1-1, with D hard to call. Trimming removed 6 bases at V and 9 bases at J, with 11 bases between. Germline V gene lookup returns CDR1 DFQATT and CDR2 SNEGSKA (reference sequence). CDR3 length: 10 amino acids. The CDR3 DNA is TGCAGTGCCGTAAGGTCACAAGCTTTCTTT. Translation gives CSAVRSQAFF.

The chain employs TRBV6-2 or TRBV6-3 and TRBJ2-1; no clear D gene. The V gene lost 5 bases and the J gene lost 6 bases, with 14 bases spanning the gap. Germline values: CDR1 MNHEY, CDR2 SVGEGT. The CDR3 runs 14 residues. In DNA form, the CDR3 reads TGTGCCAGCAGTCAACCGGACGACACCAATGAGCAGTTCTTC. Amino acid sequence: CASSQPDDTNEQFF.

The rearrangement links TRBV6-7 to TRBJ1-5, with TRBD1 matching over 8 bases. TRBV6-7 qualifies as an ORF whose function is uncertain. This CDR3 region has 18 residues. J lost 2 bases, V lost 0 bases, and 9 bases had no gene match. The CDR3 sequence: CASSYSGDRLGGNQPQHF. The CDR3 DNA follows: TGTGCCAGCAGTTACTCGGGGGACAGGCTCGGTGGCAATCAGCCCCAGCATTTT.

This chain links TRBV29-1 with TRBJ2-3, with 8 bases that match TRBD2. The CDR3 loop spans 12 amino acids. V lost 6 bases, J lost 5 bases, and 4 bases stayed unmatched. In germline, CDR1 is SQVTM, CDR2 ANQGSEA. This CDR3 is CSVSSGLDTQYF. The CDR3 nucleotides are TGCAGCGTGTCTAGCGGGTTAGATACGCAGTATTTT.

This clonotype was detected ten times or more. The chain carries TRBV5-1 and TRBJ1-1, with 9 bases that match TRBD1. Germline values: CDR1 SGHRS, CDR2 YFSETQ. The CDR3 consists of 15 residues. Trimming took 2 bases from V and 2 from J; bases not matched to a gene: 4. The DNA of the CDR3 is TGCGCCAGCAGCTTTACAGGGGGCGGAAACACTGAAGCTTTCTTT. Protein: CASSFTGGGNTEAFF.

The J gene is TRBJ1-2, the V gene TRBV20-1; 7 bases are shared with TRBD1. The CDR3 consists of 13 residues. J lost 3 bases, V lost 5 bases, and 6 bases had no gene match. Germline V gene lookup returns CDR1 DFQATT and CDR2 SNEGSKA (reference sequence). Here the CDR3 reads CSAGDRADYGYTF. The CDR3 bases are TGCAGTGCTGGGGACAGAGCCGACTATGGCTACACCTTC.

At least ten counts were recorded for this clonotype. The rearrangement joins TRBV19 to TRBJ2-5, with TRBD1 as a possible D gene (6 bases). The V end lost 9 bases, the J end lost 5 bases, and 13 bases lay between the germline ends. This CDR3 is built from 12 residues. Germline CDR1 and CDR2: LNHDA and SQIVND (reference sequence). As DNA, the CDR3 is TGTGCCAGCCGACAGGCCGGGGAGACCCAGTACTTC. Its translation: CASRQAGETQYF.

On this clonotype itself: A much larger clone differs by one base, so this may be a read error. This chain uses TRBV10-3 with TRBJ2-7; D is perhaps TRBD1 (6 bases). CDR3 length equals 13 residues. V was trimmed by 10 bases and J by 3 bases, leaving 16 bases between them. Germline V gives CDR1 ENHRY, CDR2 SYGVKD. The CDR3 loop is CATRPGQLYEQYF. Here the CDR3 DNA reads TGTGCCACCCGCCCGGGACAACTCTACGAGCAGTACTTC.

Only a few counts were recorded for this clonotype. The chain joins TRBV4-3 to TRBJ2-7; D ambiguous. Germline loops: CDR1 LGHNA, CDR2 YSLEER. The CDR3 length is 14 residues. Trimming stripped 4 bases from V and 1 base from J, with 11 bases between. CDR3 region: CASSRAVGSYEQYF. The CDR3, as DNA: TGCGCCAGCAGCCGAGCTGTCGGATCCTACGAGCAGTACTTC.

This clonotype was detected only a few times. The CDR3 DNA reads as TGTGCCTGGAGTGTTGGGGAGCGTGGGGCCAACGTCCTGACTTTC. Protein: CAWSVGERGANVLTF. This sequence joins TRBV30 and TRBJ2-6; tentative D call: TRBD2 (5 bases). Germline CDR1 reads GTSNPN; CDR2 reads SVGIG (reference sequence). V dropped 0 bases and J dropped 3 bases, with 9 bases sitting between them. This CDR3 is 15 amino acids long.

In this sample, this clonotype turned up many times. The rearrangement joins TRBV20-1 to TRBJ2-7, with D perhaps TRBD1 (6 bases). The CDR3 loop spans 13 amino acids. Germline V gives CDR1 DFQATT, CDR2 SNEGSKA (reference sequence). The ends were cut back, 6 bases at V and 0 bases at J, with 12 bases in the middle. The CDR3 DNA sequence: TGCAGTGCCTACAGGGCCAGCTCCTACGAGCAGTACTTC. This encodes CSAYRASSYEQYF.

This clonotype has more than one count but fewer than ten. J is TRBJ1-6 and V is TRBV20-1, with unresolved D. With 6 bases removed from V and 7 bases from J, the gap between germline ends came to 19 bases. CDR1 is DFQATT, CDR2 SNEGSKA, per germline (reference sequence). The length of the CDR3 is 15 residues. The CDR3, as DNA: TGCAGTGCCCGCCCGACTAGGGCAGCGAATTCACCCCTCCACTTT. The encoded protein is CSARPTRAANSPLHF.

A few counts support this clonotype. This chain uses TRBV18 with TRBJ1-1; D is possibly TRBD1 (5 bases). CDR3 length equals 13 residues. CDR1 and CDR2 (germline): KGHSH, LQKENI. Trimming took off 9 bases at V and 3 bases at J, with 14 bases between the two ends. The CDR3 DNA reads as TGTGCCAGTCGCGGGGGGTCCGACACTGAAGCTTTCTTT. It yields the protein CASRGGSDTEAFF.

The genes are TRBV7-2 and TRBJ2-1, with 10 positions matching TRBD2. This CDR3 is built from 15 residues. Unmatched junction bases numbered 7, after V lost 4 bases and J lost 7 bases. CDR1 SGHTA and CDR2 FQGNSA come from the germline V gene. The chain's CDR3 is CASSSDPGLANEQFF. The CDR3 coding sequence is TGTGCCAGCAGCTCCGATCCGGGACTAGCGAATGAGCAGTTCTTC.

The table lists this clonotype with many counts. CDR3 residues: CASSLAGAGYEQYF. The CDR3 DNA is TGTGCCAGCAGTTTAGCGGGAGCGGGGTACGAGCAGTACTTC. The rearrangement uses TRBV28 and TRBJ2-7; 7 positions agree with TRBD2. Germline V gives CDR1 MDHEN, CDR2 SYDVKM. This CDR3 spans 14 amino acids. Trimming cost V 2 bases and J 4 bases; bases outside gene matches: 5.